In this sample, the clone carrying this TCR beta chain turned up a few times. A sample-barcoded 5' primer and a J-beta primer mix were used in a second PCR of roughly 7 to 11 cycles. In TCRdb, the 5' RACE reads were re-called with MiXCR into one record per CDR3 protein. The sample includes around 2 million distinct CDR3 sequences, about two fifths of them seen just once. The ends were cut back, 5 bases at V and 6 bases at J, with 22 bases in the middle. Germline values: CDR1 SGHVS, CDR2 FNYEAQ. The CDR3 totals 16 residues. Around 10 milliliters was the volume of peripheral blood drawn from each donor. The data were obtained in a study of blood T cells in healthy people across ages.

The chain uses TRBV7-6 and TRBJ1-2; D not resolved. Material: blood. This receptor was taken from a human donor in good health. This CDR3 reads CASSPNTKVGSDGYTF. For the CDR3, the DNA is TGTGCCAGCAGCCCTAATACAAAAGTAGGGTCAGATGGCTACACCTTC.